This TCR beta chain originates from a study of blood T cell repertoires in COVID-19. This clone was seen only once. Germline V gene lookup returns CDR1 SGHRS and CDR2 YFSETQ. Trimming left V 5 bases short and J 5 bases short, with 13 bases between. The CDR3 is 14 amino acids. Per the authors' pipeline: For nucleated cells, counts were estimated from reference gene primer amplification. Profiling relied on immunoSEQ multiplex PCR, and the TCRdb table lists in-frame clones only, not all of them. For V, J and clone size, that table is used; D and trimming come from the DNA. The repertoire holds roughly 97,000 clones, with over 75% as singletons.

Sequencing used peripheral blood. The chain is built from TRBV5-1 and TRBJ2-2; D may be TRBD2 (6 bases). The TCR was taken from a man in his sixties with acute or convalescent COVID-19. CDR3 sequence reads: CASRKSGLTGELFF. Here the CDR3 DNA reads TGCGCCAGCAGGAAGAGCGGGCTAACCGGGGAGCTGTTTTTT.